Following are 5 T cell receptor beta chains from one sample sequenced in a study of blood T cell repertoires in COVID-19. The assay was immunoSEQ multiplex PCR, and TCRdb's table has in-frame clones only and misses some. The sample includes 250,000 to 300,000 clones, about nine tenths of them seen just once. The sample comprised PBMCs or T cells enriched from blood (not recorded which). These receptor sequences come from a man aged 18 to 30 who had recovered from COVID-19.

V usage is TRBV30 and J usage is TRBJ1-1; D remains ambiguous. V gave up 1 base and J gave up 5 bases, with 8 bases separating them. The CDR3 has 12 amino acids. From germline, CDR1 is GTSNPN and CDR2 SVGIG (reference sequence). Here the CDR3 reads CAWSEQWTEAFF. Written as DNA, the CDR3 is TGTGCCTGGAGTGAACAGTGGACTGAAGCTTTCTTT.

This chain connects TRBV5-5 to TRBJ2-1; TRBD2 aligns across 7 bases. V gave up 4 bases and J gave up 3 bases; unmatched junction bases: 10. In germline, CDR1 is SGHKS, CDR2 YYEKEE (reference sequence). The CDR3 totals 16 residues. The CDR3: CASSLGRLANYNEQFF. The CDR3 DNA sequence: TGTGCCAGCAGCCTCGGAAGACTAGCAAACTACAATGAGCAGTTCTTC.

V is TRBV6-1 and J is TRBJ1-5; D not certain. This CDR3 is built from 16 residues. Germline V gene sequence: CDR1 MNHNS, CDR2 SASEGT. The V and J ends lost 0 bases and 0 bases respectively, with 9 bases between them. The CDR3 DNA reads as TGTGCCAGCAGTGAAGCTGGAGGCTATAGCAATCAGCCCCAGCATTTT. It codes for CASSEAGGYSNQPQHF.

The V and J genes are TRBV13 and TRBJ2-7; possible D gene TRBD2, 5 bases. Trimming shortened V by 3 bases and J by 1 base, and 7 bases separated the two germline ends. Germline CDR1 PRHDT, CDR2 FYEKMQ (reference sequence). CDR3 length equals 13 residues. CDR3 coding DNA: TGTGCCAGCAGCTTCGGGATGTCCTACGAGCAGTACTTC. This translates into CASSFGMSYEQYF. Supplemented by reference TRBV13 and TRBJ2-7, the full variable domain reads AAGVIQSPRHLIKEKRETATLKCYPIPRHDTVYWYQQGPGQDPQFLISFYEKMQSDKGSIPDRFSAQQFSDYHSELNMSSLELGDSALYFCASSFGMSYEQYFGPGTRLTVT.

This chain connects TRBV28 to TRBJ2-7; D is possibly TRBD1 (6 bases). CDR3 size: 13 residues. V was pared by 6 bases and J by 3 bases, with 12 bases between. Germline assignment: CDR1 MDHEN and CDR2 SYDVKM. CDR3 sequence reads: CASRVGQYYEQYF. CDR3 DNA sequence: TGTGCCAGCAGGGTCGGACAGTACTACGAGCAGTACTTC.